A selection of T cell receptor beta chains follows, all from one sample in a study of blood T cells in healthy people across ages. A single record per CDR3 protein comes from TCRdb applying MiXCR to the 5' RACE reads. Of fewer than 700,000 distinct CDR3 sequences in the sample, roughly 48% are singletons; the top ten hold around 25%. The specimen sequenced was blood. The source of these receptors is a man older than 75 in good health. Both conserved end residues are part of each CDR3. A D gene is named only where the DNA matches it firmly. The size entry is marked missing in some rows and otherwise reads once, few, many or a size class.

V gene,J gene,D gene,clone size,CDR3 protein,CDR3 DNA
TRBV20-1,TRBJ2-7,TRBD2,few,CSAPGTSGYEQYF,TGCAGTGCCCCCGGGACTAGCGGCTACGAGCAGTACTTC
TRBV5-5,TRBJ1-5,-,-,CASSQTPFSNQPQHF,TGTGCCAGCAGCCAAACGCCTTTTAGCAATCAGCCCCAGCATTTT
TRBV6-5,TRBJ2-3,-,-,CASSRGAPTTDTQYF,TGTGCCAGCAGTAGGGGGGCCCCTACCACAGATACGCAGTATTTT
TRBV20-1,TRBJ2-1,TRBD2,few,CSARASGRASYNEQFF,TGCAGTGCTAGAGCTAGCGGGAGGGCCTCCTACAATGAGCAGTTCTTC
TRBV7-2,TRBJ2-3,-,once,CASAVGGRTDTQYF,TGTGCCAGCGCCGTAGGGGGGCGCACAGATACGCAGTATTTT
TRBV5-1,TRBJ2-1,-,few,CASSLAGVWGNEQFF,TGCGCCAGCAGCTTGGCAGGGGTTTGGGGAAATGAGCAGTTCTTC
TRBV27,TRBJ2-1,TRBD2,once,CASSFGRAGVEQFF,TGTGCCAGCAGTTTTGGGAGGGCGGGGGTTGAGCAGTTCTTC
TRBV5-1,TRBJ2-1,-,-,CASSRRQSINEQFF,TGCGCCAGCAGCCGAAGACAGTCCATCAATGAGCAGTTCTTC
TRBV7-9,TRBJ1-1,TRBD1,-,CASSRTGQAGTEAFF,TGTGCCAGCAGCCGGACGGGACAGGCGGGGACTGAAGCTTTCTTT
TRBV29-1,TRBJ2-7,TRBD1,-,CSTGTARYNEQYF,TGCAGCACCGGGACAGCACGCTACAATGAGCAGTACTTC
TRBV4-1,TRBJ2-7,TRBD1,many,CASSQEAWTGPYEQYF,TGCGCCAGCAGCCAAGAGGCTTGGACAGGGCCCTACGAGCAGTACTTC
TRBV25-1,TRBJ2-5,TRBD2,-,CASETSGRAHETQYF,TGTGCCAGCGAGACTAGCGGGAGGGCCCACGAGACCCAGTACTTC
TRBV7-9,TRBJ2-7,TRBD1,-,CASRGQGHYEQYF,TGTGCCAGCAGGGGACAGGGACACTACGAGCAGTACTTC
TRBV27,TRBJ2-7,-,-,CASSFGHRYEQYF,TGTGCCAGCAGTTTCGGACACCGCTACGAGCAGTACTTC
TRBV29-1,TRBJ2-3,TRBD2,few,CSVGGSTLGSPDTQYF,TGCAGCGTGGGGGGGAGTACCCTCGGCAGCCCAGATACGCAGTATTTT
TRBV7-2,TRBJ2-1,-,few,CASSGQTASSYNEQFF,TGTGCCAGCAGCGGACAGACAGCCAGCTCCTACAATGAGCAGTTCTTC